The source of this T cell receptor beta chain is a study of T cell repertoires in cytomegalovirus infection. In the study overall: The study used recently identified HLA-C-restricted and well-studied HLA-B-restricted CMV epitopes. Both a matching HLA type and CMV infection were indicated by public TCR beta signatures. Study results and caveats: The ex vivo response was dominated by HLA-C-restricted CMV-specific TCR beta clonotypes.

One entry per CDR3 protein results from TCRdb running MiXCR on the reads. The table shows roughly 700,000 distinct CDR3 sequences, with roughly 36% occurring only once. A remark on this clonotype: Antigen unknown.

The CDR3 contains 16 residues. V was shortened by 2 bases and J by 0 bases, with 12 bases between the two germline ends. Germline V gives CDR1 SGHDT, CDR2 YYEEEE. Here the sequenced sample was cultured PBMCs, taken from culture after CMV antigen stimulation. The receptor's source is a human donor in good health (CMV status not recorded). Some clones in this sample may be carry-over from other donors' samples. V usage is TRBV5-6 and J usage is TRBJ2-4; perhaps TRBD1 as D (6 bases). The CDR3 region is CASSFRQDLAKNIQYF. CDR3 sequence (DNA): TGTGCCAGCAGCTTCCGACAGGACTTAGCCAAAAACATTCAGTACTTC.